One sample yielded the 9 T cell receptor beta chains listed below, sequenced in a study of cytomegalovirus exposure and HLA in healthy donors. PCR employed 60 Vbeta and 13 Jbeta primers. Some clones are missing from TCRdb's copy, which holds only in-frame ones; the method was immunoSEQ multiplex PCR. Of around 62,000 clones in the sample, around four fifths are singletons; the top ten hold more than 5%. The sequencing input was PBMCs. The receptor set was obtained from a male donor in good health and CMV-seropositive.

This rearrangement joins TRBV19 to TRBJ1-2; the match to TRBD1 covers 10 bases. The CDR3 runs to 14 residues. Germline CDR1 LNHDA, CDR2 SQIVND (reference sequence). V was clipped by 5 bases and J by 8 bases; unmatched bases: 8. For the CDR3, the DNA is TGTGCCAGTAGTCCCGGGACAGGGGTAGTAGGCTACACCTTC. It is translated as CASSPGTGVVGYTF.

The V and J genes are TRBV11-3 and TRBJ2-7, with TRBD2 matching over 10 bases. Trimming took 5 bases from V and 5 from J; bases not matched to a gene: 9. The CDR3 extends over 15 amino acids. Germline loops: CDR1 SGHNT, CDR2 YENEEA. Written as DNA, the CDR3 is TGTGCCAGCAGCGTCCGAGCGGGGGGGCCGGACGAGCAGTACTTC. Its translation: CASSVRAGGPDEQYF.

The J gene is TRBJ1-1, the V gene TRBV30; a weak D match, TRBD1 (5 bases). From germline, CDR1 is GTSNPN and CDR2 SVGIG (reference sequence). The CDR3 covers 14 residues. The V end lost 3 bases, the J end lost 6 bases, and 17 bases lay between the germline ends. This CDR3 is CAWRAIGVGAEAFF. In DNA form, the CDR3 reads TGTGCCTGGAGAGCCATAGGGGTTGGGGCTGAAGCTTTCTTT. Full variable domain (missing parts from reference TRBV30 and TRBJ1-1): SQTIHQWPATLVQPVGSPLSLECTVEGTSNPNLYWYRQAAGRGLQLLFYSVGIGQISSEVPQNLSASRPQDRQFILSSKKLLLSDSGFYLCAWRAIGVGAEAFFGQGTRLTVV.

The rearrangement links TRBV18 to TRBJ2-1; TRBD1 matches at 8 bases. CDR1 KGHSH and CDR2 LQKENI come from the germline V gene. CDR3 size: 16 residues. The ends lost 5 bases at V and 7 bases at J; junction bases unmatched: 13. The CDR3 bases are TGTGCCAGCTCAGTAGCCGGGACAGGTAACCAAAATGAGCAGTTCTTC. This gives the protein CASSVAGTGNQNEQFF.

This clone was found a few times. This chain uses TRBV5-1 with TRBJ1-1; D may be TRBD1 (5 bases). Germline V gene lookup returns CDR1 SGHRS and CDR2 YFSETQ. The CDR3 has 14 amino acids. V was cut by 0 bases and J by 5 bases, with 11 bases left in between. The CDR3 sequence is CASSLGGKQTEAFF. The CDR3 nucleotides are TGCGCCAGCAGCTTGGGGGGCAAGCAGACTGAAGCTTTCTTT.

The chain is built from TRBV6-1 and TRBJ2-5, with D uncertain. With 6 bases removed from V and 4 bases from J, the gap between germline ends came to 12 bases. The CDR3 spans 13 residues. CDR1 and CDR2 (germline): MNHNS, SASEGT. CDR3 coding DNA: TGTGCCAGCAGCCCCGGCAGGCTAGAGACCCAGTACTTC. Its protein product is CASSPGRLETQYF.

V is TRBV21-1 and J is TRBJ1-6; TRBD1, as called in the table, went unchecked against the DNA. TRBV21-1 is described as a pseudogene. CDR3 size: 21 residues. CDR3 sequence (DNA): TGTGCCAGCAGCAAAGCGACTAGGAGAACAGGGGCCCCCTCCTATAATTCACCCCTCCACTTT. Its translation is CASSKATRRTGAPSYNSPLHF.

V usage is TRBV5-6 and J usage is TRBJ1-3; perhaps TRBD1 as D (6 bases). The CDR3 has 15 amino acids. The V gene lost 0 bases and the J gene lost 4 bases, with 11 bases spanning the gap. The germline V gene has CDR1 SGHDT and CDR2 YYEEEE. Here the CDR3 DNA reads TGTGCCAGCAGCTTGGCTACAGGGTACGGAAACACCATATATTTT. Residues: CASSLATGYGNTIYF.

This chain links TRBV7-9 with TRBJ2-7; possibly TRBD1 for D (6 bases). The V gene's germline CDR1 is SEHNR and CDR2 FQNEAQ (reference sequence). The CDR3 is 16 residues long. V was shortened by 2 bases and J by 3 bases, with 17 bases between the two germline ends. In DNA, the CDR3 is TGTGCCAGCAGCTTATTGGGGGCCGGGAAACACTACGAGCAGTACTTC. It codes for CASSLLGAGKHYEQYF.